The 29 T cell receptor beta chains below all came from one sample that was sequenced in a study of T cell responses to AZD1222 COVID-19 vaccine. The data were produced by immunoSEQ multiplex PCR, yet TCRdb's version contains in-frame clones alone and is incomplete. There are approximately 130,000 clones in the sample; about 89% occur only once, and about 9.9% lies in the top ten. Sequencing used peripheral blood, obtained 28 days after the second AZD1222 dose. The receptors were gathered from an adult who received the AZD1222 COVID-19 vaccine.

The chain combines TRBV7-2 with TRBJ1-1; 7 bases fit TRBD1. Germline V gene data show CDR1 as SGHTA and CDR2 as FQGNSA. J lost 6 bases, V lost 2 bases, and 3 bases had no gene match. The CDR3 consists of 13 residues. The chain's CDR3 is CASSLSGGAEAFF. The DNA for the CDR3 is TGTGCCAGCAGCTTATCAGGGGGAGCTGAAGCTTTCTTT.

The rearrangement joins TRBV18 to TRBJ1-2; no reliable D call. Per germline, CDR1 KGHSH and CDR2 LQKENI. The V end lost 5 bases, the J end lost 6 bases, and 13 bases lay between the germline ends. The CDR3 has 13 residues. CDR3: CASSSPSEHGYTF. DNA for the CDR3: TGTGCCAGCTCATCCCCCAGTGAACATGGCTACACCTTC. Supplemented by reference TRBV18 and TRBJ1-2, the full variable domain reads NAGVMQNPRHLVRRRGQEARLRCSPMKGHSHVYWYRQLPEEGLKFMVYLQKENIIDESGMPKERFSAEFPKEGPSILRIQQVVRGDSAAYFCASSSPSEHGYTFGSGTRLTVV.

J is TRBJ2-2 and V is TRBV27; D remains unclear. Germline V gene data show CDR1 as MNHEY and CDR2 as SMNVEV (reference sequence). CDR3 length equals 12 residues. The V gene lost 3 bases and the J gene lost 2 bases, with 1 base spanning the gap. The DNA of the CDR3 is TGTGCCAGCAGTTTTAACACCGGGGAGCTGTTTTTT. Translating gives CASSFNTGELFF.

The V and J genes are TRBV18 and TRBJ2-4; D may be TRBD1 or TRBD2 (6 bases each). CDR1 and CDR2 from the germline V gene are KGHSH and LQKENI. CDR3 length: 16 amino acids. V was shortened by 2 bases and J by 8 bases, with 19 bases between the two germline ends. The CDR3 here is CASSPEEGGARHIQYF. CDR3 bases: TGTGCCAGCTCACCAGAGGAGGGGGGTGCGAGGCACATTCAGTACTTC.

The chain employs TRBV6-5 and TRBJ1-6, with D possibly TRBD1 on 5 matching bases. CDR3 length equals 15 residues. Germline V gene data show CDR1 as MNHEY and CDR2 as SVGAGI. With 10 bases removed from V and 7 bases from J, the gap between germline ends came to 20 bases. Written as DNA, the CDR3 is TGTGCCACCCCCTCGGGGGGAGTGAGGAATTCACCCCTCCACTTT. Its protein product is CATPSGGVRNSPLHF.

The rearrangement links TRBV18 to TRBJ1-2; D may be TRBD1 (5 bases). V gave up 3 bases and J gave up 7 bases, with 18 bases separating them. Germline-derived CDR1 and CDR2 are KGHSH and LQKENI. The CDR3 length is 15 residues. CDR3 loop: CASSPPGGGSGGYTF. The DNA of the CDR3 is TGTGCCAGCTCACCTCCGGGCGGGGGATCGGGTGGCTACACCTTC.

The genes are TRBV5-4 and TRBJ1-6, with 7 bases that match TRBD1. From germline, CDR1 is SGHNT and CDR2 YYREEE (reference sequence). The CDR3 runs to 16 residues. J lost 4 bases, V lost 4 bases, and 8 bases had no gene match. The CDR3 nucleotides read TGTGCCAGCAGCCTAGGGGGCCGGGAGTATAATTCACCCCTCCACTTT. This gives the protein CASSLGGREYNSPLHF.

The chain is built from TRBV5-6 and TRBJ2-7; 8 positions match TRBD2. V lost 5 bases, J lost 3 bases, and 16 bases stayed unmatched. The CDR3 is made up of 17 amino acids. The germline CDR1 and CDR2 sequences are SGHDT and YYEEEE. The CDR3 is CASRPTQRGRTNYEQYF. DNA for the CDR3: TGTGCCAGCAGGCCCACTCAACGCGGGAGGACTAACTACGAGCAGTACTTC.

This clone has a single count. This sequence joins TRBV7-9 and TRBJ2-2; 7 bases align to TRBD2. This CDR3 has 17 residues. V trimming: 5 bases; J trimming: 4 bases; junction bases outside the gene matches: 13. Germline lookup yields CDR1 SEHNR and CDR2 FQNEAQ (reference sequence). The CDR3 nucleotides are TGTGCCAGCAGCCTCCCTGGGGGAGCGGGAAGCACCGGGGAGCTGTTTTTT. It translates to CASSLPGGAGSTGELFF.

This chain joins TRBV12-3 or TRBV12-4 and TRBJ1-2; D is undetermined. V was trimmed by 2 bases and J by 2 bases, leaving 6 bases between them. This CDR3 is built from 13 residues. The CDR3 protein is CASSLNRNYGYTF. CDR3 DNA sequence: TGTGCCAGCAGTTTAAACAGAAACTATGGCTACACCTTC.

The chain joins TRBV15 to TRBJ1-4; no definite D call. Between the trimmed V and J ends, which lost 1 base and 0 bases, there was a span of 12 bases. The germline CDR1 and CDR2 sequences are LNHNV and YYDKDF (reference sequence). The CDR3 is made up of 17 amino acids. This CDR3 is CATSRAFRDATNEKLFF. Written as DNA, the CDR3 is TGTGCCACCAGCAGAGCTTTTCGGGATGCAACTAATGAAAAACTGTTTTTT. The full variable domain, its missing parts supplied by reference TRBV15 and TRBJ1-4, is DAMVIQNPRYQVTQFGKPVTLSCSQTLNHNVMYWYQQKSSQAPKLLFHYYDKDFNNEADTPDNFQSRRPNTSFCFLDIRSPGLGDTAMYLCATSRAFRDATNEKLFFGSGTQLSVL.

CDR3 nucleotides: TGTGCCAGCAGCGGGGGTGTTCCGGTATTAAGCAATCAGCCCCAGCATTTT. Encoded protein: CASSGGVPVLSNQPQHF. V usage is TRBV9 and J usage is TRBJ1-5; D ambiguous. Germline-derived CDR1 and CDR2 are SGDLS and YYNGEE. The CDR3 runs 17 residues. The V end lost 3 bases, the J end lost 1 base, and 17 bases lay between the germline ends.

Only one count was recorded for this clone. The rearrangement uses TRBV21-1 and TRBJ1-1. TRBV21-1 is noted as a pseudogene. The CDR3 spans 15 residues. The CDR3 loop is CASSDRGKMNTEAFF. CDR3 in DNA: TGTGCCAGCAGCGATCGGGGGAAAATGAACACTGAAGCTTTCTTT.

This sequence joins TRBV5-8 and TRBJ2-2, with D uncertain. The CDR3 has 14 residues. Trimming removed 0 bases from V and 5 bases from J, with 8 bases in between. The germline gives CDR1 SGHTS, CDR2 YDEGEE. CDR3 sequence reads: CASSLGRKTGELFF. The CDR3 nucleotides are TGTGCCAGCAGCTTGGGGCGTAAAACCGGGGAGCTGTTTTTT.

The rearrangement uses TRBV18 and TRBJ2-6, with D uncertain. The CDR3 spans 14 residues. The V gene lost 3 bases and the J gene lost 3 bases, with 6 bases spanning the gap. The germline CDR1 and CDR2 sequences are KGHSH and LQKENI. The CDR3 loop is CASSPDGGANVLTF. CDR3 DNA sequence: TGTGCCAGCTCACCGGACGGTGGGGCCAACGTCCTGACTTTC.

This chain connects TRBV6-5 to TRBJ2-5, with D unclear. Germline V gene sequence: CDR1 MNHEY, CDR2 SVGAGI. V shed 6 bases and J shed 0 bases, with 8 bases lying between them. The CDR3 has 13 residues. The CDR3 DNA reads TGTGCCAGCAGCAAGACGTACCAAGAGACCCAGTACTTC. Encoded protein: CASSKTYQETQYF.

This chain links TRBV5-1 with TRBJ1-1; possible D gene TRBD1, 5 bases. Germline V gene data show CDR1 as SGHRS and CDR2 as YFSETQ. CDR3 size: 14 residues. V was shortened by 0 bases and J by 4 bases, with 10 bases between the two germline ends. The CDR3 protein is CASSLEGDGTEAFF. The CDR3 DNA is TGCGCCAGCAGCTTGGAAGGGGATGGCACTGAAGCTTTCTTT. Looking up the rest from reference TRBV5-1 and TRBJ1-1 gives the full variable domain: KAGVTQTPRYLIKTRGQQVTLSCSPISGHRSVSWYQQTPGQGLQFLFEYFSETQRNKGNFPGRFSGRQFSNSRSEMNVSTLELGDSALYLCASSLEGDGTEAFFGQGTRLTVV.

The rearrangement uses TRBV9 and TRBJ2-7; 13 positions match TRBD2. CDR1 is SGDLS and CDR2 is YYNGEE in the germline V gene. CDR3 size: 16 residues. With 2 bases clipped from V and 5 bases from J, the junction kept 7 bases outside the gene matches. In DNA, the CDR3 is TGTGCCAGCAGCGTCGCCGGGACTAGCGGGATGAACGAGCAGTACTTC. It is translated as CASSVAGTSGMNEQYF.

This chain joins TRBV3-1 (or the pseudogene TRBV3-2) and TRBJ1-6; 8 bases agree with TRBD1. This CDR3 is 15 amino acids long. CDR1 is LGHDT, CDR2 YNNKEL, per germline (reference sequence). The V segment lost 4 bases and the J segment 7 bases; nucleotides outside the gene matches: 6. The CDR3 protein is CASSPRTGRNSPLHF. The CDR3 DNA follows: TGTGCCAGCAGCCCTCGGACAGGGCGGAATTCACCCCTCCACTTT.

J is TRBJ2-1 and V is TRBV29-1, with D maybe TRBD2 (5 bases). This CDR3 comprises 14 residues. The V and J ends lost 1 base and 4 bases respectively, with 11 bases between them. Germline CDR1 is SQVTM and CDR2 is ANQGSEA. Here the CDR3 reads CSVEGLQRYNEQFF. In nucleotides, the CDR3 is TGCAGCGTTGAAGGACTCCAGCGGTACAATGAGCAGTTCTTC.

The chain is built from TRBV20-1 and TRBJ1-4; D not resolved. The CDR3 totals 11 residues. CDR1 and CDR2 from the germline V gene are DFQATT and SNEGSKA (reference sequence). V gave up 4 bases and J gave up 8 bases, with 8 bases separating them. The CDR3 DNA reads TGCAGTGCTACTGGAAGGGAAAAACTGTTTTTT. Residues: CSATGREKLFF.

The rearrangement joins TRBV30 to TRBJ2-1, with D perhaps TRBD2 (6 bases). Looked up from germline, CDR1 is GTSNPN and CDR2 is SVGIG (reference sequence). Trimming cost V 4 bases and J 0 bases, with 10 bases left between them. The CDR3 spans 14 residues. The CDR3 is CAWTAGSSYNEQFF. The CDR3 region has the DNA TGTGCCTGGACGGCGGGAAGCTCCTACAATGAGCAGTTCTTC.

V gene TRBV18 combines with J gene TRBJ1-5; D is unresolved. The CDR3 length is 14 residues. Trimming took 2 bases from V and 3 from J, leaving 8 bases between them. Germline V gene lookup returns CDR1 KGHSH and CDR2 LQKENI. CDR3 residues: CASSPGGPNQPQHF. In DNA, the CDR3 is TGTGCCAGCTCACCAGGAGGGCCCAATCAGCCCCAGCATTTT.

The chain's CDR3 is CASSVTGTGGDTQYF. The CDR3 nucleotides are TGTGCCAGCAGCGTAACCGGGACAGGGGGAGATACGCAGTATTTT. The J gene is TRBJ2-3, the V gene TRBV9, with TRBD1 matching over 11 bases. The CDR3 loop spans 15 amino acids. Germline V lookup: CDR1 SGDLS, CDR2 YYNGEE. V lost 1 base, J lost 5 bases, and 3 bases stayed unmatched.

The rearrangement links TRBV6-5 to TRBJ2-2, with D maybe TRBD1 (5 bases). CDR1 is MNHEY and CDR2 is SVGAGI in the germline V gene. V lost 8 bases and J lost 4, with 8 bases in between. This CDR3 is 12 amino acids long. The CDR3 sequence is CASGRATGELFF. The CDR3 DNA is TGTGCCAGCGGCAGGGCCACCGGGGAGCTGTTTTTT.

This sequence joins TRBV14 and TRBJ2-1; tentative D call: TRBD1 (5 bases). V lost 2 bases and J 9 bases, leaving 8 bases between the germline ends. This CDR3 comprises 12 residues. Germline CDR1 reads SGHDN; CDR2 reads FVKESK. The CDR3 loop reads CASSQQGGEQFF. DNA of the CDR3: TGTGCCAGCAGCCAACAGGGTGGTGAGCAGTTCTTC.

This chain connects TRBV5-4 to TRBJ2-5, with a possible D match to TRBD2 (6 bases). V lost 4 bases and J lost 5, with 12 bases in between. The length of the CDR3 is 13 residues. CDR1 is SGHNT and CDR2 is YYREEE in the germline V gene (reference sequence). The CDR3 DNA follows: TGTGCCAGCAGCCGGGGGAGCTTGGAGACCCAGTACTTC. Protein: CASSRGSLETQYF.

This rearrangement joins TRBV28 to TRBJ2-7, with 14 bases aligning to TRBD2. The germline CDR1 and CDR2 sequences are MDHEN and SYDVKM. The CDR3 contains 13 residues. With 6 bases clipped from V and 5 bases from J, the junction kept 0 bases outside the gene matches. The CDR3 sequence: CASRTSGRDEQYF. The CDR3, as DNA: TGTGCCAGCAGGACTAGCGGGAGGGACGAGCAGTACTTC.

This clone has a handful of counts. The chain couples TRBV11-3 to TRBJ2-3, with TRBD2 as a possible D gene (6 bases). Germline assignment: CDR1 SGHNT and CDR2 YENEEA. This CDR3 contains 14 residues. Trimming stripped 0 bases from V and 3 bases from J, with 7 bases between. The CDR3 DNA reads as TGTGCCAGCAGCTTAGAGGCGGGGACAGATACGCAGTATTTT. Translation gives CASSLEAGTDTQYF.